These T cell receptor beta chains were read from a single sample in a study of cytomegalovirus exposure and HLA in healthy donors. Clones were sequenced by immunoSEQ multiplex PCR, and TCRdb holds only the in-frame ones, with some missing. The sample records under 200,000 clones, 60% to 80% being singletons. Sequencing was done on a sample of PBMCs. The source is a man between 45 and 60 years old in good health and CMV-seropositive. Each CDR3 is given with its conserved first and last residue. D genes are given only for firm matches. Clone size is shown for a subset of rows, as once, few, many or a class of expanded clone.

abundance	v_gene	j_gene	d_gene	CDR3aa	CDR3nt
-	TRBV14	TRBJ2-5	TRBD1	CASSRGQLQETQYF	TGTGCCAGCAGCCGGGGACAGCTCCAAGAGACCCAGTACTTC
-	TRBV9	TRBJ1-1	-	CASSGEGEGANTEAFF	TGTGCCAGCAGCGGGGAGGGGGAGGGAGCGAACACTGAAGCTTTCTTT
-	TRBV6-6	TRBJ1-3	-	CASSYQGKAGNTIYF	TGTGCCAGCAGTTACCAGGGGAAAGCTGGAAACACCATATATTTT
-	TRBV5-6	TRBJ1-1	-	CASSQGMNTEAFF	TGTGCCAGCAGCCAGGGGATGAACACTGAAGCTTTCTTT
-	TRBV7-8	TRBJ2-3	-	CASSPQPGNTQYF	TGTGCCAGCAGCCCCCAACCGGGGAATACGCAGTATTTT
-	TRBV5-1	TRBJ1-2	-	CASNPCDGYTF	TGCGCCAGCAACCCCTGCGATGGCTACACCTTC
-	TRBV19	TRBJ1-1	TRBD1	CASSSDRGHTEAFF	TGTGCCAGTAGTTCAGACAGGGGGCACACTGAAGCTTTCTTT
once	TRBV4-1	TRBJ2-2	TRBD2	CASSQVSLAGATGELFF	TGCGCCAGCAGCCAAGTTTCCCTAGCGGGGGCCACCGGGGAGCTGTTTTTT
once	TRBV5-4	TRBJ1-1	-	CASSGGDYRNTEAFF	TGTGCCAGCAGCGGAGGGGACTATCGAAACACTGAAGCTTTCTTT
-	TRBV5-6	TRBJ2-7	TRBD1	CASSLIGQAAYEQYF	TGTGCCAGCAGCTTGATAGGACAGGCCGCCTACGAGCAGTACTTC
-	TRBV2	TRBJ2-3	TRBD2	CASAVGAAGGTDTQYF	TGTGCCAGCGCCGTAGGGGCAGCGGGGGGCACAGATACGCAGTATTTT
-	TRBV5-6	TRBJ2-2	TRBD2	CASSLVPSGGLTNTGELFF	TGTGCCAGCAGCTTGGTGCCTAGCGGGGGCCTAACGAACACCGGGGAGCTGTTTTTT
-	TRBV6-4	TRBJ2-3	-	CASSFQGGMADTQYF	TGTGCCAGCAGTTTTCAGGGGGGAATGGCAGATACGCAGTATTTT
-	TRBV18	TRBJ1-4	TRBD1	CASSLPSTGANEKLFF	TGTGCCAGCTCGCTCCCGTCGACAGGGGCAAATGAAAAACTGTTTTTT
-	TRBV21-1	TRBJ1-6	-	CASSKAPGSCSDSPLHF	TGTGCCAGCAGCAAAGCGCCAGGGTCGTGTTCGGATTCACCCCTCCACTTT
-	TRBV4-2	TRBJ2-1	-	CASSQGSGRTASFF	TGTGCCAGCAGCCAAGGGTCAGGGCGGACAGCCAGCTTCTTC
-	TRBV6-5	TRBJ2-7	TRBD2	CASSYKGREGPYEQYF	TGTGCCAGCAGTTATAAGGGCCGGGAGGGTCCCTACGAGCAGTACTTC
few	TRBV7-9	TRBJ1-4	TRBD1	CASSLEGAANEKLFF	TGTGCCAGCAGCCTAGAGGGGGCAGCTAATGAAAAACTGTTTTTT
-	TRBV6-4	TRBJ2-1	TRBD1	CASSDSGTGGKNEQFF	TGTGCCAGCAGTGACTCGGGGACAGGGGGCAAGAATGAGCAGTTCTTC
-	TRBV9	TRBJ1-1	TRBD1	CASSRDRNTEAFF	TGTGCCAGCAGCCGGGACAGAAACACTGAAGCTTTCTTT
-	TRBV25-1	TRBJ2-3	-	CASNDGRSGGAGDTQYF	TGTGCCAGCAATGATGGCCGGAGTGGGGGGGCTGGGGATACGCAGTATTTT
-	TRBV5-1	TRBJ1-5	-	CASSFGGVNQPQHF	TGCGCCAGCAGCTTTGGAGGGGTCAATCAGCCCCAGCATTTT
-	TRBV9	TRBJ1-6	-	CASSVAPGNNSPLHF	TGTGCCAGCAGCGTAGCTCCAGGAAATAATTCACCCCTCCACTTT
-	TRBV9	TRBJ1-6	-	CASSVGPQASNSPLHF	TGTGCCAGCAGCGTGGGGCCGCAGGCGAGTAATTCACCCCTCCACTTT
-	TRBV2	TRBJ1-2	TRBD1	CASRAGQGRGYTF	TGTGCCAGCAGAGCCGGACAGGGCCGAGGCTACACCTTC
-	TRBV28	TRBJ2-5	-	CASSGETGVKETQYF	TGTGCCAGCAGTGGGGAGACAGGAGTGAAAGAGACCCAGTACTTC
-	TRBV7-9	TRBJ2-5	-	CASSQTGSQETQYF	TGTGCCAGCAGCCAAACGGGGAGTCAAGAGACCCAGTACTTC
-	TRBV29-1	TRBJ1-1	TRBD1	CSVKGPGQSVTEAFF	TGCAGCGTCAAGGGCCCGGGACAGAGTGTTACTGAAGCTTTCTTT
-	TRBV11-2	TRBJ1-2	-	CASSPDPGSKGYTF	TGTGCCAGCAGCCCAGACCCGGGGTCGAAGGGCTACACCTTC